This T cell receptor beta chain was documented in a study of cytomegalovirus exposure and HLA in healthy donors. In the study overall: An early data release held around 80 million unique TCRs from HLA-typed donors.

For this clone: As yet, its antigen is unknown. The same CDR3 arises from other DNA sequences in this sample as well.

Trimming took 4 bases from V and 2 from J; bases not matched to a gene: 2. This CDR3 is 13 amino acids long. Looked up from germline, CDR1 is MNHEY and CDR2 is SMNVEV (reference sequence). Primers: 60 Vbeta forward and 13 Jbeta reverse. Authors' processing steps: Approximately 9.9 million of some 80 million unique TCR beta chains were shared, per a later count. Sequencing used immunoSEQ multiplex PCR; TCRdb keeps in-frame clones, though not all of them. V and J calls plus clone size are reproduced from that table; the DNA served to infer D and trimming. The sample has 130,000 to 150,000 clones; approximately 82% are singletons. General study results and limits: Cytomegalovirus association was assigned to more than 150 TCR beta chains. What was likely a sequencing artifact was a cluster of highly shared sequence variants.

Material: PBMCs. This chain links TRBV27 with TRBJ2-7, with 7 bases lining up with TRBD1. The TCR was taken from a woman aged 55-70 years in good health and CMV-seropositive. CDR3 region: CASSSGQTYEQYF. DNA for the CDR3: TGTGCCAGCAGTTCGGGACAGACCTACGAGCAGTACTTC.